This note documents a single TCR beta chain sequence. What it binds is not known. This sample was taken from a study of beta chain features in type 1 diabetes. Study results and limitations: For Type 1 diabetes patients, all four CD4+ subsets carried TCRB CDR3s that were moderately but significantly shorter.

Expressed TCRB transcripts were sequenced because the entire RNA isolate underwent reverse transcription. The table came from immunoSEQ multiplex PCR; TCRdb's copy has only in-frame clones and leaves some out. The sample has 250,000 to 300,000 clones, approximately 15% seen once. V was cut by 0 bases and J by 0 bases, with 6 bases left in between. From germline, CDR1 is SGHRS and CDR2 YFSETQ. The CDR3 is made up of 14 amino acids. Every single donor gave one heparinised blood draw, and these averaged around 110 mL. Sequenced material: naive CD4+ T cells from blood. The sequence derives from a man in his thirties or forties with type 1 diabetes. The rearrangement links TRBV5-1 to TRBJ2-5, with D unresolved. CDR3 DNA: TGCGCCAGCAGCTTGGTCGGGTACCAAGAGACCCAGTACTTC. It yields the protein CASSLVGYQETQYF.